This passage covers 15 T cell receptor beta chains from one sample sequenced in a study of cytomegalovirus exposure and HLA in healthy donors. The PCR ran on 60 Vbeta and 13 Jbeta primers. Method: immunoSEQ multiplex PCR; TCRdb's copy keeps in-frame clones and lacks some. There are roughly 58,000 clones in the sample; approximately 80% occur only once, and about 4% lies in the top ten. The sequenced sample consisted of PBMCs. The origin of the receptors is a woman in her forties in good health and CMV-seronegative.

J is TRBJ2-2 and V is TRBV28, with unresolved D. The CDR3 loop spans 14 amino acids. In germline, CDR1 is MDHEN, CDR2 SYDVKM. V lost 2 bases and J 0 bases, leaving 4 bases between the germline ends. CDR3 amino acids: CASSLLANTGELFF. The CDR3 nucleotides are TGTGCCAGCAGTTTACTAGCGAACACCGGGGAGCTGTTTTTT.

This rearrangement joins TRBV28 to TRBJ1-5; D call uncertain. Germline-derived CDR1 and CDR2 are MDHEN and SYDVKM. This CDR3 is built from 13 residues. Trimming removed 6 bases at V and 2 bases at J, with 8 bases between. CDR3 coding DNA: TGTGCCAGCAGGTCAGATCGCAATCAGCCCCAGCATTTT. This codes for CASRSDRNQPQHF.

This clone has only a few counts. The V and J genes are TRBV18 and TRBJ1-1, with 9 nucleotides matching TRBD1. The CDR3 totals 14 residues. In germline, CDR1 is KGHSH, CDR2 LQKENI. Unmatched junction bases numbered 10, after V lost 3 bases and J lost 11 bases. CDR3 nucleotides: TGTGCCAGCTCACCCCTTCGGACAGGGGATGGGGCTTTCTTT. This gives the protein CASSPLRTGDGAFF.

This clone was detected only once. The chain joins TRBV11-3 to TRBJ2-1; weak D call: TRBD2 (6 bases). V was trimmed by 1 base and J by 9 bases, leaving 22 bases between them. From germline, CDR1 is SGHNT and CDR2 YENEEA. The CDR3 runs 17 residues. CDR3 coding DNA: TGTGCCAGCAGCTTAGGAGGCCCCTTCGGGAGCAACAGTGAGCAGTTCTTC. It is translated as CASSLGGPFGSNSEQFF.

This clone occurred a few times. The rearrangement joins TRBV28 to TRBJ2-7; tentatively, D is TRBD2 (5 bases). CDR3 length: 12 amino acids. V lost 10 bases to trimming and J lost 3 bases, with 13 bases between them. Per germline, CDR1 MDHEN and CDR2 SYDVKM. CDR3 loop: CATRGGDYEQYF. The CDR3 DNA follows: TGTGCCACCCGCGGAGGAGACTACGAGCAGTACTTC.

The chain has TRBV14 and TRBJ2-1, with 7 bases identical to TRBD2. V trimming: 4 bases; J trimming: 7 bases; junction bases outside the gene matches: 7. This CDR3 contains 14 residues. Germline V CDR1 and CDR2: SGHDN, FVKESK. The CDR3 bases are TGTGCCAGCAGCCTCAGCGGCGGGGGAAATGAGCAGTTCTTC. It specifies CASSLSGGGNEQFF.

This clone was counted a single time. The chain carries TRBV15 and TRBJ1-2, with 7 nucleotides matching TRBD1. V was pared by 4 bases and J by 4 bases, with 6 bases of the junction left unmatched. Germline CDR1 reads LNHNV; CDR2 reads YYDKDF (reference sequence). There are 14 residues in the CDR3. In DNA form, the CDR3 reads TGTGCCACCAGCACCTCAACAGGGGTCTATGGCTACACCTTC. This translates into CATSTSTGVYGYTF.

The rearrangement uses TRBV7-6 and TRBJ2-1, with TRBD2 matching 14 bases. The V gene end was trimmed by 1 base and the J gene end by 8 bases; junction bases not matched to a gene: 10. The CDR3 consists of 18 residues. Germline CDR1 is SGHVS and CDR2 is FNYEAQ. The CDR3 coding sequence is TGTGCCAGCAGCTTAGGGGGGGCGGGACTAGCGGGAGACGATGAGCAGTTCTTC. This gives the protein CASSLGGAGLAGDDEQFF.

The genes are TRBV28 and TRBJ1-2, with 7 bases aligning to TRBD1. CDR1 is MDHEN and CDR2 is SYDVKM in the germline V gene. The ends lost 5 bases at V and 2 bases at J; junction bases unmatched: 5. CDR3 length: 14 amino acids. CDR3 residues: CASSKAGGNYGYTF. The CDR3 DNA sequence: TGTGCCAGCAGTAAAGCAGGGGGGAACTATGGCTACACCTTC.

The CDR3 nucleotides are TGCGCCAGCAGCTATGGAACGTCGGCTAGCGGGAATGAGCAGTTCTTC. Translated, it gives CASSYGTSASGNEQFF. The chain employs TRBV4-1 and TRBJ2-1; 8 nucleotides line up with TRBD2. Germline V gives CDR1 MGHRA, CDR2 YSYEKL. The CDR3 sequence is 16 residues long. The V and J ends lost 5 bases and 7 bases, in that order; junction bases with no gene match: 13.

The chain combines TRBV28 with TRBJ2-3; no clear D gene. Looked up from germline, CDR1 is MDHEN and CDR2 is SYDVKM. V shed 7 bases and J shed 0 bases, with 11 bases lying between them. CDR3 size: 14 residues. CDR3 amino acids: CASTPSASTDTQYF. The CDR3 region has the DNA TGTGCCAGCACCCCAAGCGCCAGCACAGATACGCAGTATTTT.

This chain uses TRBV5-1 with TRBJ1-2; tentative D call: TRBD1 (5 bases). CDR3 length equals 14 residues. Trimming took 1 base from V and 6 from J, leaving 13 bases between them. Germline-derived CDR1 and CDR2 are SGHRS and YFSETQ. CDR3 protein: CASSLSGSADGYTF. CDR3 DNA sequence: TGCGCCAGCAGCTTGTCAGGGTCAGCTGATGGCTACACCTTC. Using reference TRBV5-1 and TRBJ1-2 for the parts outside the CDR3, the full variable domain is KAGVTQTPRYLIKTRGQQVTLSCSPISGHRSVSWYQQTPGQGLQFLFEYFSETQRNKGNFPGRFSGRQFSNSRSEMNVSTLELGDSALYLCASSLSGSADGYTFGSGTRLTVV.

The chain recombines TRBV7-2 with TRBJ1-1; D is perhaps TRBD1 (6 bases). Germline V gene lookup returns CDR1 SGHTA and CDR2 FQGNSA. CDR3 length equals 15 residues. Trimming stripped 5 bases from V and 5 bases from J, with 18 bases between. In nucleotides, the CDR3 is TGTGCCAGCAGCCTACAACAGGGAAGAGGTACTGAAGCTTTCTTT. Its protein is CASSLQQGRGTEAFF.

The genes are TRBV11-2 and TRBJ1-1; D is perhaps TRBD1 (6 bases). The length of the CDR3 is 14 residues. Trimming stripped 3 bases from V and 6 bases from J, with 14 bases between. The germline gives CDR1 SGHAT, CDR2 FQNNGV. CDR3 region: CASSLLTGHPEAFF. In DNA form, the CDR3 reads TGTGCCAGCAGCTTGCTGACAGGTCATCCTGAAGCTTTCTTT.

The gene calls are TRBV5-1 and TRBJ2-2; 9 bases line up with TRBD1. The CDR3 extends over 15 amino acids. Trimming at V came to 3 bases and at J to 4 bases, leaving 4 bases not matched to a gene. Germline CDR1 SGHRS, CDR2 YFSETQ. CDR3 region: CASSSQGAPTGELFF. In nucleotides, the CDR3 is TGCGCCAGCAGCTCACAGGGGGCGCCCACCGGGGAGCTGTTTTTT.